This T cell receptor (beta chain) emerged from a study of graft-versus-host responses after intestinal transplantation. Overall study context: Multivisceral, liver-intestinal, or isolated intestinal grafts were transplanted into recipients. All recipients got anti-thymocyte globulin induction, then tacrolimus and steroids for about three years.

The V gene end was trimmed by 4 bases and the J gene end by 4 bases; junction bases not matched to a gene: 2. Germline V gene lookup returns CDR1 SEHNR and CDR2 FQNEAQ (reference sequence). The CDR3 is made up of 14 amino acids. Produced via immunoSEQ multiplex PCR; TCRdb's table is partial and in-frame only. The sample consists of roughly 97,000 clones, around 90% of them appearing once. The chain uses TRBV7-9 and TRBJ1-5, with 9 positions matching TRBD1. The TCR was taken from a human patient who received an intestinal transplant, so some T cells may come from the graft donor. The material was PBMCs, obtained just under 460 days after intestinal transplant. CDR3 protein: CASSWTGDNQPQHF. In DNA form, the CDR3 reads TGTGCCAGCAGCTGGACAGGGGATAATCAGCCCCAGCATTTT.